This T cell receptor beta chain was captured in a study of post-analysis software for immune sequencing data. Study-level information: Recorded subtypes: relapsing-remitting, secondary progressive, progressive-relapsing; some patients unannotated. Points from the study as a whole: By F measure, samples from a shared preparation batch strongly co-clustered. Among 5 or 6 TRBV segments more frequent in patients than controls were TRBV5-6, TRBV5-1 and TRBV20-1. Patients with multiple sclerosis recorded significantly lower normalized Chao1 diversity than controls, the study found.

This clonotype has a handful of counts. The antigen remains undetermined. Unique molecular identifiers were carried by the TCR beta cDNA libraries. TCRdb analysed the PCR reads with MiXCR anew, one entry per CDR3 protein. The profile shows roughly 200,000 distinct CDR3 sequences, around 30% of them singletons. The V gene's germline CDR1 is DFQATT and CDR2 SNEGSKA (reference sequence). The length of the CDR3 is 13 residues. V lost 6 bases and J lost 5, with 13 bases in between. The sequenced sample consisted of blood. The genes are TRBV20-1 and TRBJ2-2, with D perhaps matching TRBD2 (5 bases). The clonotype originates from a girl between 2 and 17 years old with multiple sclerosis. CDR3 nucleotides: TGCAGTGCAACCCGGAGGTCGACCGGGGAGCTGTTTTTT. It translates to CSATRRSTGELFF.